The present TCR beta chain was sequenced within a study of T cells in Graves' hyperthyroidism and ophthalmopathy. This clonotype has just a few counts. RNA transcripts provided the source from which TCR beta CDR3 regions were amplified. An initial round of RT-PCR targeting the TCR CDR3 relied on the HTBI primer set. Each CDR3 protein is one row after TCRdb ran MiXCR on the multiplex PCR reads. In the table there are fewer than 900,000 distinct CDR3 sequences, around 20% of which are singletons. What was sequenced was blood. This TCR derives from a woman aged 45 to 65 with Graves' hyperthyroidism that later progressed to Graves' ophthalmopathy.

CDR3 sequence (DNA): TGCAGCGTTGACCCCACCTTTGAAGGCTACACCTTC. This sequence encodes CSVDPTFEGYTF. The chain uses TRBV29-1 and TRBJ1-2, with no clear D. There are 12 residues in the CDR3. Deletions cut 3 bases from V and 8 bases from J, with 13 bases between. Germline CDR1 is SQVTM and CDR2 is ANQGSEA.